Listed here are 29 T cell receptor beta chains from one sample, sequenced in a study of T cells in Graves' hyperthyroidism and ophthalmopathy. TCR beta CDR3 regions were amplified from RNA transcripts. The HTBI primer set drove a first-round RT-PCR of the TCR CDR3. TCRdb itself ran the multiplex PCR reads through MiXCR, one entry per CDR3 protein. The sample records some 570,000 distinct CDR3 sequences, 14% being singletons. The sample was blood. The source of these receptors is a woman aged 18-29 years with Graves' ophthalmopathy.

Note on this clonotype: One end of the junction fails to match germline, which may point to a read error. The rearrangement joins TRBV7-9 to TRBJ1-6; D is possibly TRBD1 (5 bases). Germline V gene data show CDR1 as SEHNR and CDR2 as FQNEAQ (reference sequence). The length of the CDR3 is 14 residues. The CDR3 nucleotides read TGTGCTAGCAGCCCGACAGCTGGAGATTCACCCCTCCACTTT. Translating it yields CASSPTAGDSPLHF.

The V call is TRBV7-6, the J call TRBJ2-3, with 11 bases fitting TRBD2. The CDR3 length is 16 residues. The junction had 5 bases not matched to a gene; V was cut back by 0 bases and J by 6 bases. CDR1 SGHVS and CDR2 FNYEAQ come from the germline V gene. CDR3 amino acids: CASSLAPSGRRDTQYF. The CDR3 region has the DNA TGTGCCAGCAGCTTAGCCCCTAGCGGGAGGCGTGATACGCAGTATTTT.

This clonotype was detected many times. CDR3 in amino acids: CASSLRQPVQYF. The DNA of the CDR3 is TGTGCCAGCAGTTTAAGGCAGCCAGTTCAGTACTTC. This chain connects TRBV28 to TRBJ2-5; D is unresolved. The CDR3 length is 12 residues. Germline V CDR1 and CDR2: MDHEN, SYDVKM. Trimming removed 2 bases from V and 11 bases from J, with 12 bases in between.

This clonotype was counted only a few times. V and J are TRBV27 and TRBJ1-5; 9 bases fit TRBD1. CDR1 is MNHEY, CDR2 SMNVEV, per germline (reference sequence). Trimming at V came to 5 bases and at J to 6 bases, leaving 5 bases not matched to a gene. This CDR3 region has 14 residues. The DNA of the CDR3 is TGTGCCAGCAGTGGCGGGACAGGGTCTCAGCCCCAGCATTTT. This translates into CASSGGTGSQPQHF.

The sample holds a few counts of this clonotype. The rearrangement joins TRBV4-3 to TRBJ2-3; D is perhaps TRBD2 (6 bases). Germline V gene sequence: CDR1 LGHNA, CDR2 YSLEER. The V and J ends lost 0 bases and 6 bases respectively, with 19 bases between them. The CDR3 runs to 17 residues. The chain's CDR3 is CASSQDYLEGDPDTQYF. The CDR3 DNA is TGCGCCAGCAGCCAAGATTATCTGGAGGGCGACCCGGATACGCAGTATTTT.

The rearrangement links TRBV20-1 to TRBJ1-6; TRBD1 aligns across 11 bases. CDR3 length: 15 amino acids. Trimming at V came to 6 bases and at J to 5 bases, leaving 6 bases not matched to a gene. In germline, CDR1 is DFQATT, CDR2 SNEGSKA (reference sequence). As DNA, the CDR3 is TGCAGTGCCAGGGACAGGGGGAGTAATAATTCACCCCTCCACTTT. Translating it yields CSARDRGSNNSPLHF.

V gene TRBV19 combines with J gene TRBJ2-5; 7 bases fit TRBD2. From germline, CDR1 is LNHDA and CDR2 SQIVND (reference sequence). The CDR3 spans 14 residues. V trimming: 5 bases; J trimming: 1 base; junction bases outside the gene matches: 4. The CDR3 DNA sequence: TGTGCCAGTAGTGGACTAGTGTGCCAAGAGACCCAGTACTTC. Translating it yields CASSGLVCQETQYF.

The table lists this clonotype with many counts. The genes are TRBV24-1 and TRBJ1-2, with a possible D match to TRBD1 (6 bases). V gave up 11 bases and J gave up 3 bases, with 18 bases separating them. Germline V CDR1 and CDR2: KGHDR, SFDVKD. The CDR3 is 14 residues long. CDR3 DNA: TGTGCCATCGCGGGGGGCATTTCCGACTATGGCTACACCTTC. Translation gives CAIAGGISDYGYTF.

This clonotype was detected ten times or more. This chain joins TRBV7-9 and TRBJ2-7; 12 bases align to TRBD2. Germline V CDR1 and CDR2: SEHNR, FQNEAQ (reference sequence). Trimming took 4 bases from V and 5 from J; bases not matched to a gene: 9. The CDR3 runs 16 residues. Here the CDR3 reads CASSSERTSGKNEQYF. CDR3 nucleotide sequence: TGTGCCAGCAGCTCCGAACGGACTAGCGGGAAGAACGAGCAGTACTTC.

The rearrangement joins TRBV27 to TRBJ1-6, with unresolved D. There are 15 residues in the CDR3. The V gene's germline CDR1 is MNHEY and CDR2 SMNVEV (reference sequence). The ends were cut back, 6 bases at V and 0 bases at J, with 9 bases in the middle. DNA of the CDR3: TGTGCCAGCAGACCGCTAATCTCCTATAATTCACCCCTCCACTTT. It is translated as CASRPLISYNSPLHF.

Worth noting for this clonotype: Germline and junction disagree at one end, which may indicate a read error. The rearrangement joins TRBV6-1 to TRBJ2-3, with D perhaps matching TRBD1 (6 bases). This CDR3 comprises 15 residues. Germline V gives CDR1 MNHNS, CDR2 SASEGT. The CDR3 protein is CASSPDRTYTDTRYF. CDR3 DNA: TGTGCCAGCAGCCCCGACAGGACCTACACAGATACGCGGTATTTT.

This clonotype was detected many times. For the CDR3, the DNA is TGTGCCACCTGGACAGGGAGTTCGGATGGCTACACCTTC. Amino acids: CATWTGSSDGYTF. The genes are TRBV2 and TRBJ1-2, with 8 bases fitting TRBD1. The CDR3 loop spans 13 amino acids. The V gene end was trimmed by 10 bases and the J gene end by 6 bases; junction bases not matched to a gene: 10. The germline CDR1 and CDR2 sequences are SNHLY and FYNNEI.

This chain links TRBV4-2 with TRBJ1-2; D not certain. CDR1 is LGHNA and CDR2 is YNFKEQ in the germline V gene. The CDR3 extends over 15 amino acids. V shed 0 bases and J shed 4 bases, with 12 bases lying between them. CDR3 residues: CASSQELPPLYGYTF. CDR3 coding DNA: TGTGCCAGCAGCCAAGAACTCCCCCCCCTCTATGGCTACACCTTC.

This clonotype has at least ten counts. The rearrangement joins TRBV7-2 to TRBJ2-3; 11 nucleotides align to TRBD1. Germline V lookup: CDR1 SGHTA, CDR2 FQGNSA. The CDR3 has 15 amino acids. The V and J ends lost 6 bases and 4 bases, in that order; junction bases with no gene match: 6. CDR3 region: CASSAGQGGADTQYF. The CDR3 region has the DNA TGTGCCAGCAGTGCGGGACAGGGGGGAGCAGATACGCAGTATTTT.

This clonotype was observed at least ten times. This rearrangement joins TRBV2 to TRBJ1-1, with 7 nucleotides matching TRBD1. The CDR3 loop spans 14 amino acids. Trimming removed 5 bases from V and 5 bases from J; junction bases left unmatched: 8. CDR1 and CDR2 (germline): SNHLY, FYNNEI. CDR3 sequence: CASSRQGLRTEAFF. The DNA for the CDR3 is TGTGCCAGCAGTCGACAGGGCTTAAGGACTGAAGCTTTCTTT.

The V gene is TRBV7-3, the J gene TRBJ1-6, with D tentatively TRBD1 (6 bases). This CDR3 region has 15 residues. Trimming removed 1 base from V and 5 bases from J, with 9 bases in between. Germline lookup yields CDR1 SGHTA and CDR2 FQGTGA. The CDR3 DNA reads TGTGCCAGCAGCTTAATGGGGGGCCATAATTCACCCCTCCACTTT. Its protein is CASSLMGGHNSPLHF.

The chain carries TRBV18 and TRBJ2-3, with 7 bases aligning to TRBD2. This CDR3 spans 16 amino acids. Germline-derived CDR1 and CDR2 are KGHSH and LQKENI. V was clipped by 2 bases and J by 0 bases; unmatched bases: 5. The CDR3 nucleotides are TGTGCCAGCTCACCAGCTAGCGGAACAAGCACAGATACGCAGTATTTT. Amino acid sequence: CASSPASGTSTDTQYF.

This clonotype has a count of ten or more. The chain combines TRBV29-1 with TRBJ2-7; 7 nucleotides match TRBD1. CDR3 length: 11 residues. Germline CDR1 and CDR2: SQVTM and ANQGSEA. The junction had 3 bases not matched to a gene; V was cut back by 5 bases and J by 5 bases. CDR3 DNA: TGCAGCGTTAGGGGGCTGGACGAGCAGTACTTC. This gives the protein CSVRGLDEQYF.

The chain uses TRBV5-1 and TRBJ1-5, with no clear D. This CDR3 has 13 amino acids. V was trimmed by 3 bases and J by 3 bases, leaving 7 bases between them. The germline V gene encodes CDR1 SGHRS and CDR2 YFSETQ. The CDR3 DNA reads TGCGCCAGCAGCTCCCCTCTCAATCAGCCCCAGCATTTT. Protein product: CASSSPLNQPQHF. Based on the CDR3 plus reference TRBV5-1 and TRBJ1-5, the full variable domain is KAGVTQTPRYLIKTRGQQVTLSCSPISGHRSVSWYQQTPGQGLQFLFEYFSETQRNKGNFPGRFSGRQFSNSRSEMNVSTLELGDSALYLCASSSPLNQPQHFGDGTRLSIL.

The CDR3 loop reads CASRWDSWEETQYF. The CDR3 bases are TGTGCCAGCAGATGGGACTCCTGGGAAGAGACCCAGTACTTC. V gene TRBV13 combines with J gene TRBJ2-5; possible D gene TRBD2, 6 bases. The CDR3 sequence is 14 residues long. The germline CDR1 and CDR2 sequences are PRHDT and FYEKMQ (reference sequence). Trimming removed 6 bases from V and 3 bases from J, with 14 bases in between.

This clonotype has just a few counts. This chain uses TRBV4-1 with TRBJ2-5; TRBD2 might be the D (5 bases). CDR1 MGHRA and CDR2 YSYEKL come from the germline V gene. The V end lost 1 base, the J end lost 1 base, and 16 bases lay between the germline ends. The CDR3 has 17 amino acids. The CDR3 sequence is CASSQGEQRSLQETQYF. The CDR3 DNA sequence: TGCGCCAGCAGCCAAGGGGAACAGCGGAGCCTCCAAGAGACCCAGTACTTC.

As to this clonotype: One end of the junction does not line up with germline, which may come from a read error. The chain joins TRBV5-1 to TRBJ2-7; 10 nucleotides match TRBD1. The CDR3 consists of 16 residues. Per the germline V gene, CDR1 is SGHRS and CDR2 is YFSETQ. Here the CDR3 DNA reads TGTGCCAGCAGCTTGGCCGGGAGGACAGGGGGCTACGAGCAGTACTTC. This translates into CASSLAGRTGGYEQYF.

This clonotype has a count of ten or more. The gene calls are TRBV7-3 and TRBJ1-2; 9 bases match TRBD1. Looked up from germline, CDR1 is SGHTA and CDR2 is FQGTGA. There are 15 residues in the CDR3. V lost 4 bases, J lost 1 base, and 4 bases stayed unmatched. The CDR3 DNA reads TGTGCCAGCAGCTCCGGACAGGGGCATAACTATGGCTACACCTTC. Its translation: CASSSGQGHNYGYTF.

Ten or more counts support this clonotype. The V call is TRBV2, the J call TRBJ2-4; no clear D gene. Per the germline V gene, CDR1 is SNHLY and CDR2 is FYNNEI. The CDR3 has 16 residues. Trimming removed 0 bases from V and 0 bases from J, with 9 bases in between. CDR3 loop: CASSEALGLAKNIQYF. CDR3 bases: TGTGCCAGCAGTGAAGCGCTTGGGTTAGCCAAAAACATTCAGTACTTC.

This clonotype has ten or more counts. The genes are TRBV28 and TRBJ1-1, with a weak D call TRBD1 (5 bases). The V gene's germline CDR1 is MDHEN and CDR2 SYDVKM. Trimming removed 6 bases at V and 1 base at J, with 9 bases between. This CDR3 is built from 13 residues. The DNA of the CDR3 is TGTGCCAGCAGGCAGGGCGGGAACACTGAAGCTTTCTTT. Translation: CASRQGGNTEAFF.

V gene TRBV28 combines with J gene TRBJ2-3; 11 nucleotides line up with TRBD1. V shed 2 bases and J 3 bases; nucleotides not matched to a gene: 4. In germline, CDR1 is MDHEN, CDR2 SYDVKM. The CDR3 is made up of 16 amino acids. This CDR3 reads CASSLRGTGGTDTQYF. CDR3 sequence (DNA): TGTGCCAGCAGTTTACGGGGGACAGGGGGAACAGATACGCAGTATTTT.

This clonotype came up many times. V usage is TRBV12-3 or TRBV12-4 and J usage is TRBJ2-7; 9 bases agree with TRBD2. After removal of 8 bases from V and 4 bases from J, the junction contained 9 bases not matched to a gene. The CDR3 has 14 residues. The CDR3 region has the DNA TGTGCCAGCCGTGGGGGCGGGAGGGCTTACGAGCAGTACTTC. Translation: CASRGGGRAYEQYF.

This clonotype came up many times. This chain links TRBV12-3 or TRBV12-4 with TRBJ1-3; D possibly corresponds to TRBD1 (5 bases). This CDR3 contains 17 residues. Trimming pared 3 bases from V and 0 bases from J, leaving 15 bases between. This CDR3 is CASSFRGGNPSGNTIYF. The CDR3 DNA sequence: TGTGCCAGCAGTTTCCGGGGGGGGAACCCCTCTGGAAACACCATATATTTT.

Many counts were recorded for this clonotype. The genes are TRBV28 and TRBJ1-4, with 9 bases matching TRBD1. Germline lookup yields CDR1 MDHEN and CDR2 SYDVKM. The CDR3 is made up of 14 amino acids. J lost 5 bases, V lost 6 bases, and 4 bases had no gene match. The CDR3 protein is CASRPTGGNEKLFF. Written as DNA, the CDR3 is TGTGCCAGCAGACCGACAGGGGGGAATGAAAAACTGTTTTTT.